This paragraph reports one T cell receptor (beta chain). Its antigen is undetermined. Sequencing used immunoSEQ multiplex PCR; TCRdb keeps in-frame clones, though not all of them. The sample consists of 130,000 to 150,000 clones, about 92% of them appearing once. This entry comes from a study of T cell responses to AZD1222 COVID-19 vaccine. Whole-study findings and limits: Baseline seropositivity characterized only a handful of AZD1222 recipients.

This CDR3 comprises 16 residues. The germline V gene encodes CDR1 MNHEY and CDR2 SVGEGT. With 6 bases clipped from V and 2 bases from J, the junction kept 12 bases outside the gene matches. The sample was peripheral blood, taken 28 days after the second AZD1222 dose. The clonotype comes from an adult who received the AZD1222 COVID-19 vaccine. V usage is TRBV6-2 or TRBV6-3 and J usage is TRBJ2-7, with 8 bases fitting TRBD1. CDR3 nucleotides: TGTGCCAGCAGCTCCCCGGTGGGACAGGAAACCTACGAGCAGTACTTC. This translates into CASSSPVGQETYEQYF.